The 14 T cell receptor beta chains presented below share a single source sample, sequenced in a study of T-cell reconstitution after alpha-beta-depleted transplantation in children. Unique molecular identifiers were incorporated when the TCRbeta library was constructed. TCRdb re-called the PCR reads through MiXCR, storing one row per CDR3 protein. The sample yields around 380,000 distinct CDR3 sequences, roughly 10% seen once. The sample here was PBMCs from the stem cell graft donor, taken from the stem cell graft. The receptors come from a human donor who donated a stem cell graft to a child with acute myeloid leukemia.

In this sample, this clonotype turned up a few times. The chain recombines TRBV4-1 with TRBJ2-1; 9 nucleotides agree with TRBD2. CDR1 is MGHRA, CDR2 YSYEKL, per germline. The CDR3 spans 17 residues. J was trimmed by 5 bases and V by 4 bases; bases with no gene match: 12. CDR3 protein: CASSRPSGTSYHNEQFF. The CDR3 region has the DNA TGCGCCAGCAGCCGACCCTCCGGGACTAGCTACCACAATGAGCAGTTCTTC.

Worth noting for this clonotype: A much larger clone differs by one base, so this may be a read error. The rearrangement uses TRBV10-2 and TRBJ2-1, with 12 bases lining up with TRBD1. The CDR3 sequence is 15 residues long. Germline V lookup: CDR1 WSHSY, CDR2 SAAADI. The CDR3 is CASSFPGQGAFEHFF. CDR3 nucleotides: TGCGCCAGCAGTTTCCCGGGACAGGGGGCCTTTGAGCATTTCTTC.

There are a few counts of this clonotype. This sequence joins TRBV9 and TRBJ1-3; possible D gene TRBD1, 5 bases. The CDR3 extends over 16 amino acids. CDR1 is SGDLS, CDR2 YYNGEE, per germline. Trimming took off 4 bases at V and 0 bases at J, with 14 bases between the two ends. The CDR3 DNA reads as TGTGCCAGCAGCAGGGGACTCTCAAGCTCTGGAAACACCATATATTTT. Protein: CASSRGLSSSGNTIYF.

This clonotype has just a few counts. The V call is TRBV12-5, the J call TRBJ1-5; D call uncertain. This CDR3 has 14 residues. Trimming took 5 bases from V and 6 from J, leaving 14 bases between them. The germline V gene encodes CDR1 LGHNT and CDR2 FRNRAP. CDR3 DNA sequence: TGTGCTAGTGGTACGGGAACATTCTCTCAGCCCCAGCATTTT. This translates into CASGTGTFSQPQHF.

This clonotype was picked up many times. The chain links TRBV2 to TRBJ1-3; the D is unclear. The CDR3 loop spans 11 amino acids. The germline gives CDR1 SNHLY, CDR2 FYNNEI. Between the trimmed V and J ends, which lost 6 bases and 10 bases, there was a span of 10 bases. CDR3 nucleotide sequence: TGTGCCAGCAGCCCCAGTGGGACCATATATTTT. Protein: CASSPSGTIYF.

The sample holds many counts of this clonotype. CDR3 sequence (DNA): TGTGCCAGCAAGCCACCTCGACAGTTCCAAGAGACCCAGTACTTC. Residues: CASKPPRQFQETQYF. The V call is TRBV12-3 or TRBV12-4, the J call TRBJ2-5; TRBD1 is a possible D gene (5 bases). The CDR3 is 15 residues long. Deletions cut 7 bases from V and 1 base from J, with 16 bases between.

This clonotype was counted between two and nine times. This CDR3 is CSAGTGTGFHEQYF. For the CDR3, the DNA is TGCAGTGCTGGAACCGGGACAGGGTTCCACGAGCAGTACTTC. The chain is built from TRBV20-1 and TRBJ2-7; TRBD1 aligns across 9 bases. This CDR3 region has 14 residues. Germline assignment: CDR1 DFQATT and CDR2 SNEGSKA (reference sequence). V was clipped by 5 bases and J by 5 bases; unmatched bases: 10.

J is TRBJ2-7 and V is TRBV2, with 10 bases aligning to TRBD1. Germline trimming cut 8 bases from V and 0 bases from J; bases unmatched to any gene: 4. Per the germline V gene, CDR1 is SNHLY and CDR2 is FYNNEI. The CDR3 consists of 14 residues. For the CDR3, the DNA is TGTGCCAGCGAGGACAGGGGGAGCTCCTACGAGCAGTACTTC. Translation: CASEDRGSSYEQYF.

This chain connects TRBV20-1 to TRBJ2-7; 7 nucleotides agree with TRBD1. The CDR3 covers 12 residues. After removal of 5 bases from V and 2 bases from J, the junction contained 3 bases not matched to a gene. CDR1 DFQATT and CDR2 SNEGSKA come from the germline V gene (reference sequence). CDR3 nucleotide sequence: TGCAGTGCTGGACAGGTCACCTACGAGCAGTACTTC. As protein: CSAGQVTYEQYF.

The V call is TRBV5-8, the J call TRBJ2-4; a weak D match, TRBD2 (6 bases). The CDR3 covers 15 residues. Germline V gives CDR1 SGHTS, CDR2 YDEGEE. The germline V and J ends were trimmed by 3 bases and 8 bases, with 18 bases remaining between them. The CDR3 nucleotides are TGTGCCAGCAGCTCTCTCGTCGGGAGAGAGGACATTCAGTACTTC. It specifies CASSSLVGREDIQYF. The full variable domain, rest sourced from reference TRBV5-8 and TRBJ2-4, is EAGVTQSPTHLIKTRGQQATLRCSPISGHTSVYWYQQALGLGLQFLLWYDEGEERNRGNFPPRFSGRQFPNYSSELNVNALELEDSALYLCASSSLVGREDIQYFGAGTRLSVL.

This clonotype was seen only a few times. The rearrangement uses TRBV5-1 and TRBJ1-2; TRBD1 might be the D (5 bases). Germline values: CDR1 SGHRS, CDR2 YFSETQ. Between the trimmed V and J ends, which lost 3 bases and 13 bases, there was a span of 16 bases. This CDR3 is 12 amino acids long. The CDR3 sequence is CASSSDRQGFTF. CDR3 nucleotides: TGCGCCAGCAGCTCGGACCGGCAGGGTTTCACCTTC.

The V gene is TRBV9, the J gene TRBJ2-5; D ambiguous. V was cut by 9 bases and J by 4 bases, with 22 bases left in between. There are 15 residues in the CDR3. From germline, CDR1 is SGDLS and CDR2 YYNGEE. The CDR3 nucleotides read TGTGCCACCTCCCTGGGTGGTGAGCCGACAGAGACCCAGTACTTC. It codes for CATSLGGEPTETQYF.

This clonotype has more than one count but fewer than ten. This sequence joins TRBV7-2 and TRBJ1-5; D uncertain. The V and J ends lost 0 bases and 5 bases respectively, with 5 bases between them. The CDR3 has 13 residues. Per the germline V gene, CDR1 is SGHTA and CDR2 is FQGNSA. The CDR3 spells CASSLAWDQPQHF. CDR3 DNA sequence: TGTGCCAGCAGCTTAGCGTGGGATCAGCCCCAGCATTTT.

The genes are TRBV12-3 or TRBV12-4 and TRBJ1-5; D unclear. The CDR3 runs to 15 residues. With 0 bases removed from V and 6 bases from J, the gap between germline ends came to 12 bases. CDR3 nucleotide sequence: TGTGCCAGCAGTTTAGCAGTGGAGGGCGGTCAGCCCCAGCATTTT. This translates into CASSLAVEGGQPQHF.